Sequencing of this T cell receptor (beta chain) was carried out in a study of blood T cell repertoires in COVID-19. Study-wide context: Some COVID-19 samples were acute and others convalescent; all came from the United States, Italy and Spain. The analysed material was cDNA or gDNA that came from T cells, B-cell-depleted T cells, or PBMCs.

TCRdb keeps only in-frame clones here, not all; method: immunoSEQ multiplex PCR. The data contain approximately 250,000 clones, roughly 80% of them seen just once; the ten biggest clones take up about 4.5%. The ends lost 5 bases at V and 9 bases at J; junction bases unmatched: 15. This CDR3 is 16 amino acids long. Germline-derived CDR1 and CDR2 are SEHNR and FQNEAQ (reference sequence). The chain has TRBV7-9 and TRBJ2-1; 8 nucleotides agree with TRBD1. The source material was peripheral blood. The TCR comes from a man between 60 and 75 years old who had recovered from COVID-19. The CDR3 DNA follows: TGTGCCAGCAGCCTTCCGCGGACAGGGAGGCAAATTGAGCAGTTCTTC. Translating gives CASSLPRTGRQIEQFF.